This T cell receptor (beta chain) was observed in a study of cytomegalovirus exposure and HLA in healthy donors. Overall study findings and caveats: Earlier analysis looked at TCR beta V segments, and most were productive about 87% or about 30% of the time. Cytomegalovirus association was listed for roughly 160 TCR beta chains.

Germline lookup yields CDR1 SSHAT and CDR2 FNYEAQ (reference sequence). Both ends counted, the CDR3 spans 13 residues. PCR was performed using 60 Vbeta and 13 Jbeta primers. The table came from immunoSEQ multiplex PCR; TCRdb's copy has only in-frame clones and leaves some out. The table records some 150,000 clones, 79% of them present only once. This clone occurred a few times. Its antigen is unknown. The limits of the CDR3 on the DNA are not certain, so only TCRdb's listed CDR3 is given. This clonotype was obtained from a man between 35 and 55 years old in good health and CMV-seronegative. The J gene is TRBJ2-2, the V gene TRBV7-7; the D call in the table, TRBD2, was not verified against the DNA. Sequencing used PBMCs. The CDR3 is CASSFGAGGELFF.